This T cell receptor beta chain was profiled in a study of identical twins. Broader study findings: A partial confounding effect on zero-insertion analyses could come from invariant MAIT and iNKT cells.

MiXCR, applied by TCRdb to the 5' RACE reads, yields one record per CDR3 protein. The sample contains about 200,000 distinct CDR3 sequences, around 9.6% of which appear only once. This clonotype was recorded a few times. As yet, its antigen is unknown. V lost 6 bases to trimming and J lost 9 bases, with 12 bases between them. The CDR3 has 12 amino acids. CDR1 is MNHNS and CDR2 is SASEGT in the germline V gene. The sequence was obtained from a woman under 30 in good health. Sequencing was carried out using memory (CD45RO+) T cells sorted from blood. The rearrangement uses TRBV6-1 and TRBJ1-5; D uncertain. The CDR3 nucleotides read TGTGCCAGCAGGACGGGTTTTTCGCCCCAGCATTTT. As protein: CASRTGFSPQHF.